This TCR beta chain originates from a study of radiotherapy plus CTLA-4 blockade in lung cancer (dated by TCRdb to the late 2010s). A note on the overall study: Among the enrolled patients, under 20% had an objective response, and less than 40% reached disease control. Broader findings and caveats from the paper: Increased serum interferon-beta after radiation, together with early dynamic changes in blood T cell clones, were reported to be the strongest predictors of response. TCR clones derived from tumors expanded in peripheral blood after treatment with radiotherapy and ipilimumab.

The study evaluated CTLA-4 blockade (ipilimumab) given together with focal radiation therapy in patients who had chemo-refractory metastatic non-small-cell lung cancer. Library creation used the immunoSEQ multiplex PCR assay. TCRdb obtained this table from immuneACCESS and retained in-frame rearrangements with V and J assigned. These tables miss some clones; where compared with another copy, unresolved V genes account for less than half of the shortfall, and the remainder is unexplained. The sample contains tens of thousands of clones, around 86% of them found a single time. The ten largest clones capture about 2% of the sample. The CDR3 measures 19 amino acids from cysteine to phenylalanine. The retained sequence is limited to the CDR3, 57 bases, with the frame set at the first base. Sequences SNHLY (CDR1) and FYNNEI (CDR2) are obtained from the germline V gene. Trimming accounts for 0 bases at V and 2 bases at J, while the number of junction bases matched to no gene is 10.

This clone appeared a few times. Its antigen remains undetermined. No much larger clone exists at a distance of one base, and base qualities are not known. This specimen was peripheral blood, taken from a patient treated with radiotherapy plus ipilimumab. The chain is assembled from TRBV2 and TRBJ2-3; a stretch of 11 junction bases matches TRBD2. This clonotype originated in a human donor with non-small cell lung cancer who had a partial response to radiotherapy plus ipilimumab. The CDR3 here reads CASSEASDSGRVDTDTQYF. The DNA sequence is TGTGCCAGCAGTGAAGCGAGCGATAGCGGGAGGGTGGACACAGATACGCAGTATTTT.